A selection of T cell receptor beta chains follows, all from one sample in a study of OX40 agonist ivuxolimab in advanced cancers. Assay used: immunoSEQ multiplex PCR; TCRdb lists only in-frame clones, some missing. The table has 40,000 to 50,000 clones, 80% to 90% seen once. The source material was CD4+ or CD8+ T cells sorted from blood, sampled in a trial of the OX40 agonist ivuxolimab. Every receptor here comes from an adult with an advanced solid tumor such as melanoma, head and neck, liver or kidney cancer. The CDR3 runs from the conserved cysteine through the conserved F or W. Each record gives: J gene, clone size, D gene, V gene, CDR3 protein, CDR3 DNA. A D gene is named only where the DNA matches it firmly. Expanded clones are given a class, and other clones once, few, many or no size at all.

TRBJ2-2 NA TRBD2 TRBV6-4 CASSDAPLAGKGTGELFF TGTGCCAGCAGTGACGCCCCACTAGCGGGGAAGGGAACCGGGGAGCTGTTTTTT
TRBJ2-7 NA NA TRBV9 CASSGGPGPYEQYF TGTGCCAGCAGCGGAGGCCCGGGCCCCTACGAGCAGTACTTC
TRBJ1-1 NA NA TRBV5-1 CASSPSTGSLNTEAFF TGCGCCAGCAGTCCGTCGACAGGATCACTAAACACTGAAGCTTTCTTT
TRBJ2-3 NA NA TRBV19 CASSIGQASTDTQYF TGTGCCAGTAGTATTGGGCAGGCGAGCACAGATACGCAGTATTTT
TRBJ2-1 NA TRBD1 TRBV5-1 CASSWTGGSYNEQFF TGCGCCAGCAGCTGGACAGGGGGCTCCTACAATGAGCAGTTCTTC
TRBJ2-1 few TRBD1 TRBV5-1 CASNRDSYNEQFF TGCGCCAGCAACCGGGACAGCTACAATGAGCAGTTCTTC
TRBJ2-6 NA NA TRBV6-1 CASSEVQGSGANVLTF TGTGCCAGCAGTGAAGTTCAGGGCTCCGGGGCCAACGTCCTGACTTTC
TRBJ1-6 NA NA TRBV7-9 CASSLMRANSPLHF TGTGCCAGCAGCTTAATGAGGGCAAATTCACCCCTCCACTTT
TRBJ2-3 NA NA TRBV10-1 CASRLLVGTDTQYF TGCGCCAGCAGGCTATTAGTGGGCACAGATACGCAGTATTTT
TRBJ2-7 NA NA TRBV10-3 CAISESTGGGTQYF TGTGCCATCAGTGAGTCGACTGGAGGGGGGACACAGTACTTC
TRBJ1-1 NA TRBD1 TRBV11-3 CASSFRQGAGEAFF TGTGCCAGCAGCTTCCGCCAGGGGGCTGGCGAAGCTTTCTTT
TRBJ1-2 NA TRBD1 TRBV5-8 CASSHYRQGPGYTF TGTGCCAGCAGCCATTACCGACAGGGGCCAGGCTACACCTTC
TRBJ1-5 once NA TRBV21-1 CASSTPKPGQGDQPQHF TGTGCCAGCAGCACCCCTAAACCGGGACAGGGTGATCAGCCCCAGCATTTT
TRBJ2-1 NA NA TRBV4-3 CASSQDPRGTSSYNEQFF TGCGCCAGCAGCCAAGATCCTCGCGGGACGAGCTCCTACAATGAGCAGTTCTTC
TRBJ2-7 NA TRBD1 TRBV11-3 CASSEGRGTGDHEQYF TGTGCCAGCAGCGAGGGTAGGGGGACAGGGGATCACGAGCAGTACTTC
TRBJ2-2 NA TRBD1 TRBV7-9 CASSPPSAGGRGAVF TGTGCCAGCAGCCCCCCATCGGCAGGGGGCCGGGGAGCTGTTTTT
TRBJ2-6 NA TRBD1 TRBV30 CAWSVGTGDVLTF TGTGCCTGGAGTGTTGGGACAGGGGACGTCCTGACTTTC
TRBJ1-2 NA TRBD1 TRBV29-1 CSVDTGVRGYTF TGCAGCGTTGATACAGGGGTTCGTGGCTACACCTTC
TRBJ2-4 once TRBD1 TRBV11-2 CASSLTGTGNPIQYF TGTGCCAGCAGCTTGACCGGGACAGGGAACCCCATTCAGTACTTC
TRBJ1-2 NA NA TRBV5-4 CASSLDLRPYGYTF TGTGCCAGCAGCTTAGACTTACGCCCCTATGGCTACACCTTC
TRBJ2-3 NA TRBD2 TRBV7-3 CASSLSRGVGDTQYF TGTGCCAGCAGCTTAAGTCGGGGGGTTGGAGATACGCAGTATTTT
TRBJ1-2 once NA TRBV6-1 CASSEALHTF TGTGCCAGCAGTGAAGCCCTCCACACCTTC